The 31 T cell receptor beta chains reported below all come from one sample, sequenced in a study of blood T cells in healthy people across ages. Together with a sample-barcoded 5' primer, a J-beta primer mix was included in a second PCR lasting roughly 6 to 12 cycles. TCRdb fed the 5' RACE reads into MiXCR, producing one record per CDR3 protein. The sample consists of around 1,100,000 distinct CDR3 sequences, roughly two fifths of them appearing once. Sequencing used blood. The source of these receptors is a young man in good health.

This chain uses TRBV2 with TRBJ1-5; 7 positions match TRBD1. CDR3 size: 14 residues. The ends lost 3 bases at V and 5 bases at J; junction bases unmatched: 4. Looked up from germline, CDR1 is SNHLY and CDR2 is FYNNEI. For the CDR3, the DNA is TGTGCCAGCAGTGATGACAGGGTTGATCAGCCCCAGCATTTT. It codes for CASSDDRVDQPQHF.

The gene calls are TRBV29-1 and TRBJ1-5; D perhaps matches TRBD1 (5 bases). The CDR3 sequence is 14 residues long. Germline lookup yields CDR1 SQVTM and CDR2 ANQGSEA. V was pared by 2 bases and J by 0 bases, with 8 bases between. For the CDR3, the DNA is TGCAGCGTTGAAAGCAGGGATAGCAATCAGCCCCAGCATTTT. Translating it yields CSVESRDSNQPQHF.

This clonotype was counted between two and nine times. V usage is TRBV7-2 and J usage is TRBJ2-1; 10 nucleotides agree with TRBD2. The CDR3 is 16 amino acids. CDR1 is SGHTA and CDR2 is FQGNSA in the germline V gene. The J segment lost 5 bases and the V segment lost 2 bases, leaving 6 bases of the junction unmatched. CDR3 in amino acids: CASSLSSGGADNEQFF. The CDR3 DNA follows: TGTGCCAGCAGCTTAAGCAGCGGGGGGGCCGACAATGAGCAGTTCTTC. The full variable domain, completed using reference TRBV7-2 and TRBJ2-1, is GAGVSQSPSNKVTEKGKDVELRCDPISGHTALYWYRQSLGQGLEFLIYFQGNSAPDKSGLPSDRFSAERTGGSVSTLTIQRTQQEDSAVYLCASSLSSGGADNEQFFGPGTRLTVL.

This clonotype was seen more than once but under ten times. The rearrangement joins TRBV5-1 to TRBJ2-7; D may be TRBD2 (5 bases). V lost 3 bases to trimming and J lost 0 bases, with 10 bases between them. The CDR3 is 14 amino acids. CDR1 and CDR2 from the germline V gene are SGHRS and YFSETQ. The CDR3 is CASSWMGSSYEQYF. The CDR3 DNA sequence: TGCGCCAGCAGCTGGATGGGGAGCTCCTACGAGCAGTACTTC.

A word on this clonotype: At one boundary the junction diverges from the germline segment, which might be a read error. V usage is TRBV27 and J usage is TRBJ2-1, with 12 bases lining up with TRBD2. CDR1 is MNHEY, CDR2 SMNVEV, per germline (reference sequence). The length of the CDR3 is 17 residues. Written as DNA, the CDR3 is TGTGCCAGCAGTTTATCGAGAACTAGCGGGGGGTACAATGAGCAGTTGTTC. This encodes CASSLSRTSGGYNEQLF.

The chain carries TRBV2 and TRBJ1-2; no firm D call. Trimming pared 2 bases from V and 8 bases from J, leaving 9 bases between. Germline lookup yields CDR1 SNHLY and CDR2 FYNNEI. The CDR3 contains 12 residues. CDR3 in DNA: TGTGCCAGCAGTGAATTGGCGGAGGGCTACACCTTC. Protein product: CASSELAEGYTF.

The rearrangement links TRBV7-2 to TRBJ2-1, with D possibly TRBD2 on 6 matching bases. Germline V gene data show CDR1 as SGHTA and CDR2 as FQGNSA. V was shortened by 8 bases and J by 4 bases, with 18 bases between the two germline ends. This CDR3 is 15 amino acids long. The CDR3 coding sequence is TGTGCCAGCGGGACTCCGCCTAGCGCTTACAATGAGCAGTTCTTC. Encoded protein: CASGTPPSAYNEQFF.

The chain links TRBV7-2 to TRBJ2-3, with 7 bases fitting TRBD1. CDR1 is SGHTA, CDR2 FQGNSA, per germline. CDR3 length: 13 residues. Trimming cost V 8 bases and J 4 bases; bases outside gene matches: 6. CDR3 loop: CASQEQGPDTQYF. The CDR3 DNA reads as TGTGCCAGCCAGGAACAGGGGCCAGATACGCAGTATTTT.

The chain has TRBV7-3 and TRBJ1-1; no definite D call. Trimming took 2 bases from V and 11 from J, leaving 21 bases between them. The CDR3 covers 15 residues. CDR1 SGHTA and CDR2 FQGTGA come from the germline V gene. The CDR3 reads CASSLYKGHPEGAFF. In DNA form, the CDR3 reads TGTGCCAGCAGCTTATATAAGGGTCACCCCGAGGGCGCTTTCTTT. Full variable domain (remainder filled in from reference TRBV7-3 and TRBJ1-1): GAGVSQTPSNKVTEKGKYVELRCDPISGHTALYWYRQSLGQGPEFLIYFQGTGAADDSGLPNDRFFAVRPEGSVSTLKIQRTERGDSAVYLCASSLYKGHPEGAFFGQGTRLTVV.

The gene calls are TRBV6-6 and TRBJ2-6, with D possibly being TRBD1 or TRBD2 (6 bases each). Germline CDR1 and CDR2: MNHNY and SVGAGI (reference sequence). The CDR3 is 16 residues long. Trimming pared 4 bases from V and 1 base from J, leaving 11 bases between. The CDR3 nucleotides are TGTGCCAGCAGTTCCGGGGGCAGGTCTGGGGCCAACGTCCTGACTTTC. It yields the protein CASSSGGRSGANVLTF.

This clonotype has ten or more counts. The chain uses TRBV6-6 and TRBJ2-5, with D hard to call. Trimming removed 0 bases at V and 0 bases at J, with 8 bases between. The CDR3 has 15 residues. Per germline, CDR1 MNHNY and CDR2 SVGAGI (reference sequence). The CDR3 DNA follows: TGTGCCAGCAGTTACTCGCTTGGTAACCAAGAGACCCAGTACTTC. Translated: CASSYSLGNQETQYF.

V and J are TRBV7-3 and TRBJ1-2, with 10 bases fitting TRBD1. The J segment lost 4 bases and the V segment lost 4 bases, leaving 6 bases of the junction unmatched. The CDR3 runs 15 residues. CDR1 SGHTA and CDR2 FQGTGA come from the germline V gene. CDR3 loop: CASSSPDRGGYGYTF. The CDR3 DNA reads TGTGCCAGCAGCTCCCCGGACAGGGGGGGCTATGGCTACACCTTC.

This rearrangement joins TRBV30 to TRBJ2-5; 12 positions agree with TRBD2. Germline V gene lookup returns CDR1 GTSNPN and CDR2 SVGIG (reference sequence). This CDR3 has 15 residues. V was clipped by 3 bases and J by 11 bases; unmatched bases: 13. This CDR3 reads CAWRGTSGWGNEQYF. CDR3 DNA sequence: TGTGCCTGGAGGGGGACTAGCGGGTGGGGCAATGAGCAGTACTTC.

CDR3 in DNA: TGTGCCAGCAGTCCCAACCCGGCAGGCAGCTATGGCTACACCTTC. Its protein product is CASSPNPAGSYGYTF. This chain links TRBV6-6 with TRBJ1-2; no reliable D call. The germline V and J ends were trimmed by 5 bases and 4 bases, with 17 bases remaining between them. This CDR3 region has 15 residues. Germline V gene sequence: CDR1 MNHNY, CDR2 SVGAGI (reference sequence).

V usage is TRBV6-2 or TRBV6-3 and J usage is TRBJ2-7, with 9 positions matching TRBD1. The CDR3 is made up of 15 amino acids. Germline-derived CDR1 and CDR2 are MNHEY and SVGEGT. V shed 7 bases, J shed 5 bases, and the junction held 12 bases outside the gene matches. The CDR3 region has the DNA TGTGCCAGCAATCCCGGCCGGGACAGGGTGAACGAGCAGTACTTC. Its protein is CASNPGRDRVNEQYF.

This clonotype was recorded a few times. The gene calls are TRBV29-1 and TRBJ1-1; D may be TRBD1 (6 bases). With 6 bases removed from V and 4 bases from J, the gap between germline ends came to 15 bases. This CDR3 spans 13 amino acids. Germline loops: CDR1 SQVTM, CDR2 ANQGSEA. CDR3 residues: CSVHRAGGTEAFF. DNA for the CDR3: TGCAGCGTCCACAGGGCGGGAGGCACTGAAGCTTTCTTT.

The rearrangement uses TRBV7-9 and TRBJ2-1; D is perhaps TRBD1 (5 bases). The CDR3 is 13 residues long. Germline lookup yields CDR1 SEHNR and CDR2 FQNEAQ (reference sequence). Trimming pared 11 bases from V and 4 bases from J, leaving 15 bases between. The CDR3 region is CAALGPNYNEQFF. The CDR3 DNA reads TGTGCCGCCCTGGGGCCGAATTACAATGAGCAGTTCTTC.

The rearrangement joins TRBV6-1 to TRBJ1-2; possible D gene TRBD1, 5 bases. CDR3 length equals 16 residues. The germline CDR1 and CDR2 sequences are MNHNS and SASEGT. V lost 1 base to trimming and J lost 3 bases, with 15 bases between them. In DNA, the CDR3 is TGTGCCAGCAGTGAAGGGTTCGGGGGTTTGGACTATGGCTACACCTTC. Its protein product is CASSEGFGGLDYGYTF.

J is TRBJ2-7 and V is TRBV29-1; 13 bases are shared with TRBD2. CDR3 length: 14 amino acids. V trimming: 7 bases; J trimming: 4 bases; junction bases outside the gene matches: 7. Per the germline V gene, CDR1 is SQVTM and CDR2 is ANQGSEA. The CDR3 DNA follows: TGCAGCGCCAAACTAGCGGGGGGGCAGTACGAGCAGTACTTC. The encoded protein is CSAKLAGGQYEQYF.

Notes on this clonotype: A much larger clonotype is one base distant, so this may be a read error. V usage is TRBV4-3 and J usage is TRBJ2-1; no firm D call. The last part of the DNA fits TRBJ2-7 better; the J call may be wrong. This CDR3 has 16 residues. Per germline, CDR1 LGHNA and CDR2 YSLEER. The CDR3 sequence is CASSQERQPFYNEQYF. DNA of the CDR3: TGCGCCAGCAGCCAAGAGAGGCAGCCTTTTTACAATGAGCAGTACTTC.

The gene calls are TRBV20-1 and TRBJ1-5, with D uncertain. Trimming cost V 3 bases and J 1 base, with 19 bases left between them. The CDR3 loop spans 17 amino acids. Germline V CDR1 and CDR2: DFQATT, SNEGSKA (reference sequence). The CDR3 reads CSASKLLGQPSNQPQHF. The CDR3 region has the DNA TGCAGTGCTAGTAAACTGTTAGGGCAGCCGAGCAATCAGCCCCAGCATTTT.

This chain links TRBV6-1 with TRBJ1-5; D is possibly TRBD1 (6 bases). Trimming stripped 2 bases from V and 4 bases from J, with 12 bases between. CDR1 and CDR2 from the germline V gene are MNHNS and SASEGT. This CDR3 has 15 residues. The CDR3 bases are TGTGCCAGCAGTGAAACCCCTAGGGGGAATCAGCCCCAGCATTTT. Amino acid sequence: CASSETPRGNQPQHF.

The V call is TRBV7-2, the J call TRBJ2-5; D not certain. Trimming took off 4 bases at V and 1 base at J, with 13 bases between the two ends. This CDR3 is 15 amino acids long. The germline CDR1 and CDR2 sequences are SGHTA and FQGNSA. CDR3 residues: CASSYELTSQETQYF. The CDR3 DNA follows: TGTGCCAGCAGCTACGAGCTAACCTCCCAAGAGACCCAGTACTTC.

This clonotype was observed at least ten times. CDR3 DNA sequence: TGCGCCAGCAGCCAAGATACGGGATTAGCTAACTATGGCTACACCTTC. Its translation: CASSQDTGLANYGYTF. The gene calls are TRBV4-1 and TRBJ1-2; D unclear. This CDR3 is 16 amino acids long. V was trimmed by 0 bases and J by 0 bases, leaving 11 bases between them. CDR1 is MGHRA, CDR2 YSYEKL, per germline.

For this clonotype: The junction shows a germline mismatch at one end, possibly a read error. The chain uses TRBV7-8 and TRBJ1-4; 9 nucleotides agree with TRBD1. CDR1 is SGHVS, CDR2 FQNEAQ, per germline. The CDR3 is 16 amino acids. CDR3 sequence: CTSSLTGGLTNEKLFF. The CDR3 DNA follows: TGTACCAGCAGCTTGACAGGGGGTCTGACTAATGAAAAACTGTTTTTT.

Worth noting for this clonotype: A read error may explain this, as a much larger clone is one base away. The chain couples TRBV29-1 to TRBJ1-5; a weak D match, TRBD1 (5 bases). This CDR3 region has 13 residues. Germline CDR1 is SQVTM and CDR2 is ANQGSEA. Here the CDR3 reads CSVAWDGNQPRHF. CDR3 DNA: TGCAGCGTTGCGTGGGACGGCAATCAGCCCCGGCATTTT.

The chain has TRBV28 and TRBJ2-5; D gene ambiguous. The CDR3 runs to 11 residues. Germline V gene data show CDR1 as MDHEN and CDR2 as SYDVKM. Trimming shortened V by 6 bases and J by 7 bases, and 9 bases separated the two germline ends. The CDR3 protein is CASRVEGTQYF. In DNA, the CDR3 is TGTGCCAGCAGGGTCGAAGGGACCCAGTACTTC.

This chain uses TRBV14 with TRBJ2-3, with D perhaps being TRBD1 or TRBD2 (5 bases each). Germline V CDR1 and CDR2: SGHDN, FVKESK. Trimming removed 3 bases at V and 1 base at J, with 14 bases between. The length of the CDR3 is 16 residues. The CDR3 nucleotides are TGTGCCAGCAGCCATTTGAGGGGATATGGCACAGATACGCAGTATTTT. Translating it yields CASSHLRGYGTDTQYF.

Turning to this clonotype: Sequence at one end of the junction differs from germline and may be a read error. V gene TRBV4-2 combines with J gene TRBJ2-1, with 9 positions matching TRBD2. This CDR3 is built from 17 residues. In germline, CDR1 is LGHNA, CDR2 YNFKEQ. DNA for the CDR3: TGTGCCAGCAGCCAAGATCCAGCGGGGGGTTACTACAAGGAGCAGTTCTTC. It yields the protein CASSQDPAGGYYKEQFF.

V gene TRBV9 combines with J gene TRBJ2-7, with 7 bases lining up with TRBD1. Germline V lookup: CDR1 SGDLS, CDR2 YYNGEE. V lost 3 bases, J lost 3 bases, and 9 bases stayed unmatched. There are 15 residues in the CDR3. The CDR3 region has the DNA TGTGCCAGCAGCGAAACAGGGGCCATGGGCTACGAGCAGTACTTC. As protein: CASSETGAMGYEQYF.

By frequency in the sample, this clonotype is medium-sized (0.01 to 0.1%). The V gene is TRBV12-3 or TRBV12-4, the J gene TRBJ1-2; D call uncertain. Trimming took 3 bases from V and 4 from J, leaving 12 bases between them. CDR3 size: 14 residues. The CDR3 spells CASSFPEGIYGYTF. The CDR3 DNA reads TGTGCCAGCAGTTTCCCGGAGGGTATCTATGGCTACACCTTC.